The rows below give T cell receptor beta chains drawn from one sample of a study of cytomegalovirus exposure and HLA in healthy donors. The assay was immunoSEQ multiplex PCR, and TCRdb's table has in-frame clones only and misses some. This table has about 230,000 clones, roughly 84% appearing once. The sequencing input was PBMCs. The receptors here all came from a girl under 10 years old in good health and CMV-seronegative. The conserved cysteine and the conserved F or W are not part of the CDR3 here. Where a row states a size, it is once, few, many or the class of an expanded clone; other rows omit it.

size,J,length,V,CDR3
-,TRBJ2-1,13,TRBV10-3,AISEGLAGFNEQF
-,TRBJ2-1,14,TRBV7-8,ASSLRAPSSYNEQF
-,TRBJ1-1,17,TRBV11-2,ASSLARTGTGGRGSEAF
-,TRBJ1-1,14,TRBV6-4,ASSQGALPANTEAF
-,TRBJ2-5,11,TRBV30,AWSPGGGETQY
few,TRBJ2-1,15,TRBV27,ASSYSVAGVPYNEQF
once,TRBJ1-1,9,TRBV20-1,SARDYTEAF
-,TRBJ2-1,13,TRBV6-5,ASSYSEAAYNEQF
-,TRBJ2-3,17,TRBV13,ASSYSSGTSGSLTDTQY
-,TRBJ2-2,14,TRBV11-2,ASSTVGGPGTGELF
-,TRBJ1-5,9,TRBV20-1,SAPQVGVQH
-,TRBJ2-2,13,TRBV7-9,SSRSGGRDTGELF
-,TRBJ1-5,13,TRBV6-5,ASRRNRGPNQPQH
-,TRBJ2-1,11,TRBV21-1,AISILINGEQF
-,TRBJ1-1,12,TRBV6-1,ASSERGRGTEAF
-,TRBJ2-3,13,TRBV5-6,ASSLAIGGADTQY
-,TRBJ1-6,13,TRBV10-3,ATCLDTSYNSPLH
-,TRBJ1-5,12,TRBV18,ASSRTGNNQPQH
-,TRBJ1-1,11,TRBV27,ASTPGGRREAF
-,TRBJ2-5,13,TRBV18,ASSPNPGGQETQY
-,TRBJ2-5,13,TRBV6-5,ASSNRAGGGETQY
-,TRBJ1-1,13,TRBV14,ASSQLTGWDTEAF
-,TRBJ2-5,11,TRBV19,ASRPGTKETQY
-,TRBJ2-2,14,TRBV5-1,ASSQTTGTNTGELF